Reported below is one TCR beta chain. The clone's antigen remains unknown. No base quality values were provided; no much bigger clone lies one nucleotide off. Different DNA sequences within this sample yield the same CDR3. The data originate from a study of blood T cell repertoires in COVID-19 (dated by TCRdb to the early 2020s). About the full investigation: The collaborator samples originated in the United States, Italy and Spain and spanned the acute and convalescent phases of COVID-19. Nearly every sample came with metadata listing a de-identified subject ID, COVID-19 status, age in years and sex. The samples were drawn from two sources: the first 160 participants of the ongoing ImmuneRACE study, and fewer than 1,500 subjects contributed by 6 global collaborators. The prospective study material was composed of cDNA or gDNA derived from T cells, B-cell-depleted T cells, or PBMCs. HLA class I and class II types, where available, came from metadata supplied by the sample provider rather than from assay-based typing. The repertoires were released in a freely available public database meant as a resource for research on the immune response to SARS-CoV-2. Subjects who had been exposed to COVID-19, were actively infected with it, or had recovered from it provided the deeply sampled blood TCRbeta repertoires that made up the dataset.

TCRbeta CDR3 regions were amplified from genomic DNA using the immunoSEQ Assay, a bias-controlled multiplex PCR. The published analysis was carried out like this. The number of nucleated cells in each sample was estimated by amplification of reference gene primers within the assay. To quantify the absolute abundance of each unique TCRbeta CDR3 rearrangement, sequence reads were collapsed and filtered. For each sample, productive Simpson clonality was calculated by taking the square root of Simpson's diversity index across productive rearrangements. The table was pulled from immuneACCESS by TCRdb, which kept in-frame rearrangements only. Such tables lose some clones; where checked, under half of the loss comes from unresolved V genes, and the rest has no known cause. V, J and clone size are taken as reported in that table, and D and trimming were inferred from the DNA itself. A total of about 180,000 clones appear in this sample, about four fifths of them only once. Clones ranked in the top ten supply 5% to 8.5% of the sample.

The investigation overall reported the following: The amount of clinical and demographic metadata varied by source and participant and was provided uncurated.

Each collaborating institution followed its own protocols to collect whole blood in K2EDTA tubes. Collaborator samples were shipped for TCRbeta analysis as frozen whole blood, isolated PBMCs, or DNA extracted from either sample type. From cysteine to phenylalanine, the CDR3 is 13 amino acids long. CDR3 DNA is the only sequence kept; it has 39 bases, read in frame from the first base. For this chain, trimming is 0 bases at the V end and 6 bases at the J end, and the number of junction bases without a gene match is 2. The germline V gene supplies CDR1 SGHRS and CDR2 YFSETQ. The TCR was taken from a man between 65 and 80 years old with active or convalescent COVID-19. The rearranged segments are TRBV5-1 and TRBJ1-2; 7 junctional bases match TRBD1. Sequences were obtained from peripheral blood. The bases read TGCGCCAGCAGCTTGGACAGGGGCCATGGCTACACCTTC. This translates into CASSLDRGHGYTF. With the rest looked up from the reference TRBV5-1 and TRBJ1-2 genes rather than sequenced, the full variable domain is KAGVTQTPRYLIKTRGQQVTLSCSPISGHRSVSWYQQTPGQGLQFLFEYFSETQRNKGNFPGRFSGRQFSNSRSEMNVSTLELGDSALYLCASSLDRGHGYTFGSGTRLTVV.